Listed below are T cell receptor beta chains from one sample, sequenced in a study of OX40 agonist ivuxolimab in advanced cancers. Method: immunoSEQ multiplex PCR; TCRdb's copy keeps in-frame clones and lacks some. Seen here are about 81,000 clones, approximately 94% observed once, and the top ten hold roughly 13%. The starting material was CD4+ or CD8+ T cells sorted from blood, obtained in a trial of the OX40 agonist ivuxolimab. The receptors shown here come from an adult with an advanced solid tumor such as melanoma, head and neck, liver or kidney cancer. Both conserved end residues are trimmed from each CDR3.

len: 11
v_gene: TRBV19
j_gene: TRBJ1-1
CDR3aa: ASSIWGGTEAF

len: 14
v_gene: TRBV27
j_gene: TRBJ2-1
CDR3aa: ASSLAAGETYNEQF

len: 13
v_gene: TRBV27
j_gene: TRBJ2-7
CDR3aa: ASQRSGGPTYEQY

len: 13
v_gene: TRBV19
j_gene: TRBJ2-2
CDR3aa: ASSISGVFGGELF

len: 11
v_gene: TRBV7-9
j_gene: TRBJ1-2
CDR3aa: ASSLQGNYGYT

len: 13
v_gene: TRBV9
j_gene: TRBJ2-5
CDR3aa: ASSVETSGGETQY

len: 12
v_gene: TRBV28
j_gene: NA
CDR3aa: ASVRAPSSYEQY

len: 14
v_gene: TRBV27
j_gene: TRBJ1-3
CDR3aa: ASPRCSGDSGNTIY

len: 13
v_gene: TRBV9
j_gene: TRBJ2-1
CDR3aa: ASSDGTRTDDEQF

len: 13
v_gene: TRBV10-3
j_gene: TRBJ1-5
CDR3aa: AIRDEGQGGQPQH

len: 13
v_gene: TRBV5-1
j_gene: TRBJ1-3
CDR3aa: ASRIGVSSGNTIY

len: 13
v_gene: TRBV19
j_gene: TRBJ2-7
CDR3aa: ASSEASGITYEQY

len: 14
v_gene: TRBV15
j_gene: TRBJ2-4
CDR3aa: ATSRVFIPDSRIQY

len: 12
v_gene: TRBV18
j_gene: TRBJ2-7
CDR3aa: ASSPWNQPYEQY

len: 13
v_gene: TRBV19
j_gene: TRBJ2-7
CDR3aa: ASSIDRGESYEQY

len: 13
v_gene: TRBV7-3
j_gene: TRBJ2-5
CDR3aa: ASSLGGTSGETQY

len: 12
v_gene: TRBV11-1
j_gene: TRBJ2-1
CDR3aa: ASSLSSGWDEQF

len: 12
v_gene: TRBV4-1
j_gene: TRBJ1-6
CDR3aa: ASSPPQRVSPLH

len: 13
v_gene: TRBV6-5
j_gene: TRBJ1-1
CDR3aa: ASSYSRSLNTEAF

len: 11
v_gene: TRBV28
j_gene: TRBJ2-7
CDR3aa: ATSDRASSEQY

len: 10
v_gene: TRBV7-2
j_gene: TRBJ2-7
CDR3aa: ASSHSLYEQY

len: 14
v_gene: TRBV4-1
j_gene: TRBJ2-7
CDR3aa: ASSHQRKGATYEQY

len: 12
v_gene: TRBV19
j_gene: TRBJ2-1
CDR3aa: ASSIGSLLGEQF

len: 13
v_gene: TRBV11-1
j_gene: TRBJ2-3
CDR3aa: ASSLVQGMADTQY

len: 14
v_gene: TRBV27
j_gene: TRBJ2-7
CDR3aa: ASSLFPGQVNYEQY

len: 11
v_gene: TRBV7-6
j_gene: TRBJ1-1
CDR3aa: ASSLTTNTEAF

len: 12
v_gene: TRBV4-1
j_gene: TRBJ2-7
CDR3aa: ASSRGTGVYEQY